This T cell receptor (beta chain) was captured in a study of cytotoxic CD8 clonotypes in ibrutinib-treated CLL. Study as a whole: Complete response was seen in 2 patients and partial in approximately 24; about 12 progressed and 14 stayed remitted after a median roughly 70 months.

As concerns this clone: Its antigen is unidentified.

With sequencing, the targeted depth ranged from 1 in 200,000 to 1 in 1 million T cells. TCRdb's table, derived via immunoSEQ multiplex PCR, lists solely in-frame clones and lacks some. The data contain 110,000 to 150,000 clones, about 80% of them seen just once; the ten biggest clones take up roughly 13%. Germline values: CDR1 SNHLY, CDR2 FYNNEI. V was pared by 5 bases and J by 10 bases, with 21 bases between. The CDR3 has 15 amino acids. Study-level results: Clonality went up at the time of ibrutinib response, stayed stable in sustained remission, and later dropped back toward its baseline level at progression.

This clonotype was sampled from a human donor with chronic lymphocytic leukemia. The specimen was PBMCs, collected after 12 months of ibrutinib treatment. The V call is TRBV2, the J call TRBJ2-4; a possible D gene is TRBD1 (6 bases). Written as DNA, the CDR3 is TGTGCCAGCAGTTATCAAACAGGGTTAGATAGGATTCAGTACTTC. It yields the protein CASSYQTGLDRIQYF.